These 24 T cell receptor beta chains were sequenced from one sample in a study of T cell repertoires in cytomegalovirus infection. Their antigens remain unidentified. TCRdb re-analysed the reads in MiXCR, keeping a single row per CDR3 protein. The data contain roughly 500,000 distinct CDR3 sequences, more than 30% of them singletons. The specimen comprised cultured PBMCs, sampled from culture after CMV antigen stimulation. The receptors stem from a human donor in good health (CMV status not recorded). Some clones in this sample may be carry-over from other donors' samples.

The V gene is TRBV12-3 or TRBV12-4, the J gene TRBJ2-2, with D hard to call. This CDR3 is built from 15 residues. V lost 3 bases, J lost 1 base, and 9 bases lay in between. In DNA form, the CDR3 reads TGTGCCAGCAGTTTCATCCAGAAGAACACCGGGGAGCTGTTTTTT. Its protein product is CASSFIQKNTGELFF.

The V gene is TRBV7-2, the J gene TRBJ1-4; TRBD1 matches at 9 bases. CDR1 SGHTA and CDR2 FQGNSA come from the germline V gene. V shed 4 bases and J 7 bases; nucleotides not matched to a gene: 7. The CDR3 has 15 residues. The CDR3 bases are TGTGCCAGCAGCTCAGCCGGGACAGGGCGTGAAAAACTGTTTTTT. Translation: CASSSAGTGREKLFF.

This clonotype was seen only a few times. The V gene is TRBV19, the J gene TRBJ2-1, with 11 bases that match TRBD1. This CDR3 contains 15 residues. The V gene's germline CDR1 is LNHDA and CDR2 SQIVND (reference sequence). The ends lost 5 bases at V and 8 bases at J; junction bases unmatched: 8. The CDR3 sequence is CASSPPGTGGHEQFF. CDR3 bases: TGTGCCAGTAGTCCACCCGGGACAGGGGGTCATGAGCAGTTCTTC.

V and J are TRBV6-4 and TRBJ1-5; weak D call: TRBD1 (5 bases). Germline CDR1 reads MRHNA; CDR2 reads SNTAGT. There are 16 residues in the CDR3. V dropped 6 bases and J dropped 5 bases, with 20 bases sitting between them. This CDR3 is CASSPGQGKTHQPQHF. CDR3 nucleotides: TGTGCCAGCAGCCCCGGTCAGGGCAAAACCCATCAGCCCCAGCATTTT.

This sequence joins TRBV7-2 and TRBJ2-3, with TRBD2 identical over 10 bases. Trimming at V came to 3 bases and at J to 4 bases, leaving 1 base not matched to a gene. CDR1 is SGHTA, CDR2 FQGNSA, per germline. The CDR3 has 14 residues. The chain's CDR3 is CASSLGTSADTQYF. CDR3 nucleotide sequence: TGTGCCAGCAGCTTGGGGACTAGCGCAGATACGCAGTATTTT. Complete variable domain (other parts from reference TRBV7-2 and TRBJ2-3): GAGVSQSPSNKVTEKGKDVELRCDPISGHTALYWYRQSLGQGLEFLIYFQGNSAPDKSGLPSDRFSAERTGGSVSTLTIQRTQQEDSAVYLCASSLGTSADTQYFGPGTRLTVL.

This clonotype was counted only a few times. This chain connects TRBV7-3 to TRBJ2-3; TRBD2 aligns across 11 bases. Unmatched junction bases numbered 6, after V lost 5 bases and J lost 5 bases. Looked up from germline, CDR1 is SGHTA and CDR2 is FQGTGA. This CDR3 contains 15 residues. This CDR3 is CASSTSGSVLDTQYF. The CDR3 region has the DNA TGTGCCAGCAGCACTAGCGGGAGTGTCTTAGATACGCAGTATTTT.

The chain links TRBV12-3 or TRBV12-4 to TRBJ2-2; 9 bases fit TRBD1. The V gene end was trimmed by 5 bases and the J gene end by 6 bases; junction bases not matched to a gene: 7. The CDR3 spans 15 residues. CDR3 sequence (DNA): TGTGCCAGCAGTCTAGGACAGGGGAGGGCCGGGGAGCTGTTTTTT. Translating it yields CASSLGQGRAGELFF.

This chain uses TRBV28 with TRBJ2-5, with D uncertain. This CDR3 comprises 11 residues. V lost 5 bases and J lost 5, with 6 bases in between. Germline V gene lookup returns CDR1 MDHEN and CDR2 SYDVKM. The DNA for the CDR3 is TGTGCCAGCAGTGATGGGGAGACCCAGTACTTC. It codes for CASSDGETQYF.

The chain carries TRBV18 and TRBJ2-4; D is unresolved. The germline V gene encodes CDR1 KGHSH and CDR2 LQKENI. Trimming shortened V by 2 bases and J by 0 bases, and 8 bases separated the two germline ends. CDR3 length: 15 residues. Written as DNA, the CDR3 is TGTGCCAGCTCACCAAACAGACTAGCCAAAAACATTCAGTACTTC. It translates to CASSPNRLAKNIQYF.

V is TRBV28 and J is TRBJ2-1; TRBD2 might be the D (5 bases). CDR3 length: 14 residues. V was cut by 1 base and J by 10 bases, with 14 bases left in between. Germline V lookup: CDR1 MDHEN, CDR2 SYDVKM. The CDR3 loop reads CASSLFGGLGEQFF. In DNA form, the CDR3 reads TGTGCCAGCAGTTTATTCGGCGGGCTGGGGGAGCAGTTCTTC.

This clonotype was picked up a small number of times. The CDR3 sequence: CASSYGRLPVYQETQYF. The CDR3 region has the DNA TGTGCCAGCAGTTACGGCCGACTCCCAGTGTACCAAGAGACCCAGTACTTC. The chain employs TRBV6-2 or TRBV6-3 and TRBJ2-5; D remains unclear. V lost 2 bases, J lost 0 bases, and 16 bases lay in between. This CDR3 region has 17 residues. Germline lookup yields CDR1 MNHEY and CDR2 SVGEGT.

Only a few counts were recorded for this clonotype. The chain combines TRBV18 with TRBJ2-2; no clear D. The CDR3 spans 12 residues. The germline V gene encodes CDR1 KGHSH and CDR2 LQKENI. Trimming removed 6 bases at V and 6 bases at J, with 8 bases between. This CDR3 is CASSWGSGELFF. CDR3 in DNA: TGTGCCAGCTCCTGGGGATCCGGGGAGCTGTTTTTT.

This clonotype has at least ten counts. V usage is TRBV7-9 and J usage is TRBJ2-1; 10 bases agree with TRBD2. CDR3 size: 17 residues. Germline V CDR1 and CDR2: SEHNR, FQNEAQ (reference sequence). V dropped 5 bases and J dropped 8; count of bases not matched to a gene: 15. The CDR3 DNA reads TGTGCCAGCAGCCAGGGGGGCACTAGCGGGAAGTTGGATGAGCAGTTCTTC. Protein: CASSQGGTSGKLDEQFF.

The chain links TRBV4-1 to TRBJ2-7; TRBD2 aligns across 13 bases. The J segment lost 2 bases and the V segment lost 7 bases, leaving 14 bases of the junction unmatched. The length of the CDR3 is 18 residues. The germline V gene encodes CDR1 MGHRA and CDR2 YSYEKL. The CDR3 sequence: CASTPAGTSGVLPYEQYF. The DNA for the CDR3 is TGCGCCAGCACCCCCGCCGGGACTAGCGGGGTTCTTCCCTACGAGCAGTACTTC.

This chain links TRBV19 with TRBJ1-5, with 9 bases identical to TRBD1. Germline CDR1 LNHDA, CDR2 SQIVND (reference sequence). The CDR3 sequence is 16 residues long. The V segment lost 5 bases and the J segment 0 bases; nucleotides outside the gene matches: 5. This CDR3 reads CASSRDREHSNQPQHF. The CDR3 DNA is TGTGCCAGTAGTCGGGACAGGGAACATAGCAATCAGCCCCAGCATTTT.

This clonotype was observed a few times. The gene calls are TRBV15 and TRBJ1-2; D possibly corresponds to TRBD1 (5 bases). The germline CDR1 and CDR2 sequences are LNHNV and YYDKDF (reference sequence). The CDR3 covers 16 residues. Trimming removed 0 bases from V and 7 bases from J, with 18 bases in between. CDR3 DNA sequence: TGTGCCACCAGCAGAGACCCCGGGCAGGGTCTAATTGGCTACACCTTC. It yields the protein CATSRDPGQGLIGYTF.

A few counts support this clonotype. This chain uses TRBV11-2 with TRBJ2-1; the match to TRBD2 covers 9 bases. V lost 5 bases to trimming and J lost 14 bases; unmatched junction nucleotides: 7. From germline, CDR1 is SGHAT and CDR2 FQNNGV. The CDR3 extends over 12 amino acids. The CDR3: CASSLRGTSKFF. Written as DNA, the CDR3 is TGTGCCAGCAGCCTTAGGGGGACTAGCAAGTTCTTC. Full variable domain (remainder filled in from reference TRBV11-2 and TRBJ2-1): EAGVAQSPRYKIIEKRQSVAFWCNPISGHATLYWYQQILGQGPKLLIQFQNNGVVDDSQLPKDRFSAERLKGVDSTLKIQPAKLEDSAVYLCASSLRGTSKFFGPGTRLTVL.

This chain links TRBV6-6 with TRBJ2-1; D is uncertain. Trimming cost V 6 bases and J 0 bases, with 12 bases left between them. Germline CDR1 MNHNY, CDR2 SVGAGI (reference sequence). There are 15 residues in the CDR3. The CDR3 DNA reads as TGTGCCAGCAGGTCGACTGGTAGCTCCTACAATGAGCAGTTCTTC. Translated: CASRSTGSSYNEQFF.

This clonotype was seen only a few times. The DNA of the CDR3 is TGTGCCAGCAGCCCCTCCGCCTCGGAAGGCTACACCTTC. It specifies CASSPSASEGYTF. This chain links TRBV7-6 with TRBJ1-2; D call uncertain. There are 13 residues in the CDR3. V lost 5 bases and J lost 8, with 15 bases in between. Germline lookup yields CDR1 SGHVS and CDR2 FNYEAQ.

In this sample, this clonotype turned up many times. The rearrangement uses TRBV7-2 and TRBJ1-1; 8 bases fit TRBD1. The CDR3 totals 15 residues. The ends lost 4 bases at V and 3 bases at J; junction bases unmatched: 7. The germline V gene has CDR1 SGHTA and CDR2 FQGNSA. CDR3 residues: CASSSPDRVHTEAFF. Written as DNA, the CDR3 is TGTGCCAGCAGCTCCCCGGACAGGGTACACACTGAAGCTTTCTTT.

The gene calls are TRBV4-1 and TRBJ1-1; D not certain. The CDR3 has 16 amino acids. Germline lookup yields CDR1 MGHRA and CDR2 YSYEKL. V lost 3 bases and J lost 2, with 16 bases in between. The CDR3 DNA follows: TGCGCCAGCAGCCACCTGTTGCGGGGTCGCAACACTGAAGCTTTCTTT. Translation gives CASSHLLRGRNTEAFF.

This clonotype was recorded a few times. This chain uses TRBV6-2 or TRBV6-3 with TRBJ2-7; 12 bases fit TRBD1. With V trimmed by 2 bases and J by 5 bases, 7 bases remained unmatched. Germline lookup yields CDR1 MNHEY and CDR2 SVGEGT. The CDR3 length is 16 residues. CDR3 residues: CASSYPGTGGPDEQYV. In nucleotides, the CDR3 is TGTGCCAGCAGTTACCCCGGGACAGGGGGCCCCGACGAGCAGTACGTC.

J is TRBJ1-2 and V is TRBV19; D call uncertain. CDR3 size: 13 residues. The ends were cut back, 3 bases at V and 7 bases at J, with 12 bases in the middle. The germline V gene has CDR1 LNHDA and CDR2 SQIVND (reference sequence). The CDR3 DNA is TGTGCCAGTAGTATGATCGTCCTGGGTGGCTACACCTTC. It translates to CASSMIVLGGYTF.

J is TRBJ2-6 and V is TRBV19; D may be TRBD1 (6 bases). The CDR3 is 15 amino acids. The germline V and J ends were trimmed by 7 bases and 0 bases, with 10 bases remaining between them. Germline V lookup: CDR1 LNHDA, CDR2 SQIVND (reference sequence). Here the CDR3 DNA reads TGTGCCAGTACACAGGGATCCTCTGGGGCCAACGTCCTGACTTTC. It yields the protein CASTQGSSGANVLTF.